These 30 T cell receptor beta chains were sequenced from one sample in a study of early T cells in non-severe SARS-CoV-2 infection. TCRdb reanalysed the 5' RACE reads using MiXCR and keeps one entry per CDR3 protein. Among roughly 40,000 distinct CDR3 sequences listed, around 6.8% were seen once. The sample comprised whole blood. These receptors all come from an adult who was a healthcare worker with PCR-confirmed SARS-CoV-2 infection or an uninfected control (not recorded which).

The V call is TRBV12-3 or TRBV12-4, the J call TRBJ2-1; 8 positions agree with TRBD1. There are 13 residues in the CDR3. The ends lost 6 bases at V and 4 bases at J; junction bases unmatched: 2. CDR3 region: CASSRGRYNEQFF. DNA for the CDR3: TGTGCCAGCAGCAGGGGGCGATACAATGAGCAGTTCTTC.

The rearrangement links TRBV15 to TRBJ2-7, with D maybe TRBD1 (6 bases). V was trimmed by 0 bases and J by 4 bases, leaving 19 bases between them. The CDR3 covers 17 residues. Per the germline V gene, CDR1 is LNHNV and CDR2 is YYDKDF (reference sequence). The CDR3 DNA reads as TGTGCCACCAGCAGAGAAACAGGGCCTATGGGTGGGTACGAGCAGTACTTC. This encodes CATSRETGPMGGYEQYF.

This clonotype occurred a few times. The chain carries TRBV27 and TRBJ2-5; 9 positions agree with TRBD2. The V and J ends lost 4 bases and 3 bases, in that order; junction bases with no gene match: 6. This CDR3 has 15 amino acids. Germline V CDR1 and CDR2: MNHEY, SMNVEV (reference sequence). The CDR3 region has the DNA TGTGCCAGCAGTTCCGGGCTAGCGGGGAAAGAGACCCAGTACTTC. Amino acid sequence: CASSSGLAGKETQYF.

This clonotype has a count of ten or more. The chain joins TRBV24-1 to TRBJ2-1; D call uncertain. The CDR3 is 16 amino acids. Germline V gives CDR1 KGHDR, CDR2 SFDVKD. V lost 5 bases, J lost 3 bases, and 16 bases lay in between. In nucleotides, the CDR3 is TGTGCCACCAGTGGTCGGTTCGGTTTCGGCTACAATGAGCAGTTCTTC. Its protein product is CATSGRFGFGYNEQFF.

This clonotype came up a few times. This chain joins TRBV29-1 and TRBJ2-3, with D tentatively TRBD2 (7 bases). The CDR3 has 19 residues. CDR1 SQVTM and CDR2 ANQGSEA come from the germline V gene. The V and J ends lost 2 bases and 4 bases respectively, with 28 bases between them. As DNA, the CDR3 is TGCAGCGTTGAATCCTCGTGGTTTTTTGGGGGGGGGCCCTCAGATACGCAGTATTTT. As protein: CSVESSWFFGGGPSDTQYF.

This clonotype occurred many times. The V gene is TRBV5-1, the J gene TRBJ2-3; D uncertain. Per germline, CDR1 SGHRS and CDR2 YFSETQ. Trimming stripped 4 bases from V and 5 bases from J, with 8 bases between. This CDR3 has 12 residues. In DNA, the CDR3 is TGCGCCAGCAGCCGTGAAGGAGATACGCAGTATTTT. Amino acids: CASSREGDTQYF.

This clonotype was detected ten times or more. V and J are TRBV3-1 and TRBJ2-5, with D unresolved. CDR1 is LGHDT, CDR2 YNNKEL, per germline (reference sequence). V was cut by 1 base and J by 4 bases, with 10 bases left in between. CDR3 length: 14 amino acids. CDR3 region: CASSQVRVGETQYF. Here the CDR3 DNA reads TGTGCCAGCAGCCAAGTAAGGGTAGGAGAGACCCAGTACTTC.

By sample fraction, this clonotype is large. The chain combines TRBV27 with TRBJ2-7; tentative D call: TRBD2 (5 bases). V lost 5 bases, J lost 3 bases, and 11 bases lay in between. There are 13 residues in the CDR3. The V gene's germline CDR1 is MNHEY and CDR2 SMNVEV (reference sequence). The DNA of the CDR3 is TGTGCCAGCAGTACTAGGACGGGCTACGAGCAGTACTTC. This gives the protein CASSTRTGYEQYF.

In this sample, this clonotype turned up a few times. J is TRBJ1-1 and V is TRBV2; no firm D call. The CDR3 runs 13 residues. Trimming left V 4 bases short and J 1 base short, with 7 bases between. Per germline, CDR1 SNHLY and CDR2 FYNNEI. The chain's CDR3 is CASSAEKNTEAFF. The CDR3 coding sequence is TGTGCCAGCAGTGCGGAAAAGAACACTGAAGCTTTCTTT.

V and J are TRBV7-9 and TRBJ1-6; D gene uncertain. The V end was cut by 1 base, the J end by 5 bases, with 0 bases between. This CDR3 is built from 12 residues. Germline V CDR1 and CDR2: SEHNR, FQNEAQ (reference sequence). The CDR3 nucleotides read TGTGCCAGCAGCTTAGATAATTCACCCCTCCACTTT. Translated: CASSLDNSPLHF.

CDR3 in amino acids: CASSSSTREKLTYEQYF. In nucleotides, the CDR3 is TGTGCCAGCAGCTCGTCGACCAGGGAAAAACTAACCTACGAGCAGTACTTC. V usage is TRBV7-9 and J usage is TRBJ2-7, with D possibly matching TRBD1 (5 bases). The CDR3 contains 17 residues. Germline CDR1 SEHNR, CDR2 FQNEAQ (reference sequence). Trimming removed 4 bases from V and 2 bases from J, with 21 bases in between.

The CDR3 spells CASSLSGHNQYF. The DNA for the CDR3 is TGTGCCAGCAGTTTATCGGGACACAATCAGTACTTC. V gene TRBV28 combines with J gene TRBJ2-4, with a weak D call TRBD1 (6 bases). Germline CDR1 reads MDHEN; CDR2 reads SYDVKM. The germline V and J ends were trimmed by 1 base and 12 bases, with 10 bases remaining between them. This CDR3 comprises 12 residues.

This clonotype was picked up many times. V usage is TRBV5-4 and J usage is TRBJ2-7; D not resolved. This CDR3 is 14 amino acids long. Germline loops: CDR1 SGHNT, CDR2 YYREEE (reference sequence). The V and J ends lost 3 bases and 1 base respectively, with 11 bases between them. This CDR3 is CASSSRQGSYEQYF. DNA for the CDR3: TGTGCCAGCAGCTCAAGACAAGGGTCCTACGAGCAGTACTTC.

This clonotype was detected a few times. This chain joins TRBV7-3 and TRBJ1-5; the D is unclear. Trimming removed 5 bases at V and 4 bases at J, with 9 bases between. The CDR3 covers 13 residues. The germline gives CDR1 SGHTA, CDR2 FQGTGA. The CDR3 nucleotides are TGTGCCAGCAGCAAAACAGCTAATCAGCCCCAGCATTTT. Its translation: CASSKTANQPQHF.

Ten or more counts support this clonotype. The chain couples TRBV11-3 to TRBJ2-1, with D possibly matching TRBD2 (5 bases). CDR1 and CDR2 from the germline V gene are SGHNT and YENEEA. Between the trimmed V and J ends, which lost 5 bases and 14 bases, there was a span of 22 bases. The CDR3 runs to 14 residues. The CDR3 bases are TGTGCCAGCAGCAATTACTCACTGAGGGAAGTTAAGTTCTTC. Amino acid sequence: CASSNYSLREVKFF.

This clonotype turned up a few times. The V and J genes are TRBV12-3 or TRBV12-4 and TRBJ2-1, with D hard to call. V lost 6 bases and J lost 3, with 6 bases in between. The CDR3 loop spans 12 amino acids. Written as DNA, the CDR3 is TGTGCCAGCAGCTATAACTACAATGAGCAGTTCTTC. The encoded protein is CASSYNYNEQFF.

This clonotype was seen at least ten times. This chain links TRBV9 with TRBJ1-6; the D gene is possibly TRBD1 (5 bases). The germline CDR1 and CDR2 sequences are SGDLS and YYNGEE. The CDR3 length is 12 residues. V lost 4 bases and J 14 bases, leaving 13 bases between the germline ends. The CDR3 sequence is CASSSLEGALHF. DNA of the CDR3: TGTGCCAGCAGCTCCCTGGAAGGGGCCCTCCACTTT.

This clonotype was counted at least ten times. The DNA for the CDR3 is TGCAGTGCTAGAGATGGGTGGTTCCAGCCCCAGCATTTT. It specifies CSARDGWFQPQHF. The chain recombines TRBV20-1 with TRBJ1-5, with unresolved D. The CDR3 runs 13 residues. V lost 0 bases to trimming and J lost 7 bases, with 10 bases between them. CDR1 DFQATT and CDR2 SNEGSKA come from the germline V gene (reference sequence).

A note on this clonotype: One end of the junction fails to match germline, which may point to a read error. The chain recombines TRBV7-6 with TRBJ2-1, with TRBD2 as a possible D gene (6 bases). The germline V gene encodes CDR1 SGHVS and CDR2 FNYEAQ. The CDR3 runs 15 residues. In DNA form, the CDR3 reads TGTGTCAGCAGCTTAGAGGGGACTCCCCGCAATGAGCAGTTCTTC. It translates to CVSSLEGTPRNEQFF.

The sample holds a few counts of this clonotype. The chain carries TRBV27 and TRBJ1-4; TRBD1 agrees at 7 bases. With V trimmed by 4 bases and J by 8 bases, 4 bases remained unmatched. Germline V lookup: CDR1 MNHEY, CDR2 SMNVEV (reference sequence). The CDR3 has 13 amino acids. As DNA, the CDR3 is TGTGCCAGCAGTTGGAGGGGGCGGGAAAAACTGTTTTTT. Residues: CASSWRGREKLFF.

The chain is built from TRBV19 and TRBJ2-7; D may be TRBD1 (6 bases). The germline V and J ends were trimmed by 3 bases and 2 bases, with 17 bases remaining between them. The CDR3 is 16 amino acids. Looked up from germline, CDR1 is LNHDA and CDR2 is SQIVND (reference sequence). The CDR3 nucleotides are TGTGCCAGTAGTATTTCCGGCGTGGACAGTGCCTACGAGCAGTACTTC. Translation: CASSISGVDSAYEQYF.

The chain joins TRBV6-6 to TRBJ1-5; the D gene is possibly TRBD1 (5 bases). Germline CDR1 MNHNY, CDR2 SVGAGI (reference sequence). The CDR3 consists of 17 residues. The V gene lost 5 bases and the J gene lost 11 bases, with 28 bases spanning the gap. CDR3 amino acids: CASSNRAVWGEGLSQHF. The CDR3 nucleotides read TGTGCCAGCAGTAACCGAGCCGTTTGGGGGGAGGGTTTGTCCCAGCATTTT.

The sample holds a few counts of this clonotype. This chain links TRBV3-1 with TRBJ2-3, with 11 positions matching TRBD2. This CDR3 has 16 residues. Germline CDR1 LGHDT, CDR2 YNNKEL (reference sequence). Unmatched junction bases numbered 5, after V lost 4 bases and J lost 2 bases. CDR3 in amino acids: CASSPGLAELTDTQYF. The DNA for the CDR3 is TGTGCCAGCAGCCCGGGACTAGCGGAACTCACAGATACGCAGTATTTT.

This clonotype appeared a few times. The chain joins TRBV7-2 to TRBJ1-5; a possible D gene is TRBD1 (6 bases). The V end lost 5 bases, the J end lost 9 bases, and 17 bases lay between the germline ends. Germline CDR1 and CDR2: SGHTA and FQGNSA. This CDR3 is built from 14 residues. CDR3: CASSPKGGFVPQHF. DNA for the CDR3: TGTGCCAGCAGCCCTAAGGGGGGTTTTGTGCCCCAGCATTTT.

V usage is TRBV24-1 and J usage is TRBJ2-6; 7 nucleotides agree with TRBD1. Unmatched junction bases numbered 11, after V lost 10 bases and J lost 0 bases. CDR1 KGHDR and CDR2 SFDVKD come from the germline V gene. The CDR3 consists of 17 residues. For the CDR3, the DNA is TGTGCCACGGCAAAAGGGGGCGGTATCTCTGGGGCCAACGTCCTGACTTTC. Residues: CATAKGGGISGANVLTF.

In its sample, this clonotype was seen many times. The rearrangement uses TRBV20-1 and TRBJ2-3; D is unresolved. This CDR3 spans 13 amino acids. Germline CDR1 DFQATT, CDR2 SNEGSKA (reference sequence). V dropped 6 bases and J dropped 6 bases, with 16 bases sitting between them. CDR3 in DNA: TGCAGTGCATCGGCGCCGGCTGTGGATACGCAGTATTTT. This encodes CSASAPAVDTQYF.

The chain has TRBV7-2 and TRBJ2-3; D not resolved. This CDR3 has 14 amino acids. CDR1 is SGHTA, CDR2 FQGNSA, per germline. Trimming cost V 2 bases and J 4 bases, with 10 bases left between them. CDR3 sequence (DNA): TGTGCCAGCAGCTTAATTCAAGCAGCAGATACGCAGTATTTT. Its protein product is CASSLIQAADTQYF.

This clonotype was counted ten times or more. The rearrangement joins TRBV7-9 to TRBJ2-3; no clear D gene. CDR3 length equals 14 residues. V was cut by 3 bases and J by 5 bases, with 12 bases left in between. Germline V gene sequence: CDR1 SEHNR, CDR2 FQNEAQ (reference sequence). The CDR3 loop is CASSFQPAVDTQYF. The CDR3 nucleotides read TGTGCCAGCAGCTTTCAACCGGCCGTAGATACGCAGTATTTT.

The chain recombines TRBV7-9 with TRBJ1-2; no definite D call. Trimming cost V 7 bases and J 4 bases, with 10 bases left between them. Looked up from germline, CDR1 is SEHNR and CDR2 is FQNEAQ (reference sequence). This CDR3 has 12 amino acids. CDR3 DNA sequence: TGTGCCAGCACGCGAGAAGGCTATGGCTACACCTTC. Residues: CASTREGYGYTF.

This clonotype was detected many times. The chain recombines TRBV7-2 with TRBJ1-1; 8 bases are shared with TRBD1. Germline loops: CDR1 SGHTA, CDR2 FQGNSA. Trimming removed 4 bases from V and 5 bases from J; junction bases left unmatched: 6. The CDR3 is made up of 14 amino acids. CDR3 in DNA: TGTGCCAGCAGCTCCAACACAGGGGGTACTGAAGCTTTCTTT. It yields the protein CASSSNTGGTEAFF.